The source of this T cell receptor (beta chain) is a study of cytomegalovirus exposure and HLA in healthy donors (TCRdb year 2017). In terms of the full investigation: In an earlier analysis of roughly 500 of the donors, 276 Gb of sequence data and 95 million to 130 million unique TCR beta sequences from roughly 180 million T cells were reported. An early release that covered fewer than 800 HLA-typed donors contained approximately 290 gigabases of sequencing data and some 87 million unique TCR sequences. The genetic ancestry cluster associated with self-reported Caucasian donors included over 65% of the 398 genotyped donors. The aim of the study was to test whether cataloging public T cell receptors could identify signatures of past pathogen exposure. The study used immunosequencing to profile the T cell repertoires of approximately 650 subjects and linked those repertoires to cytomegalovirus serostatus. In addition to the first cohort of 666 subjects, a separate validation cohort of 120 different subjects was used. To predict cytomegalovirus infection status, the study brought together high-throughput TCR immunosequencing, statistical association of individual TCRs with disease status, and machine learning. In a later analysis, previously published TCR beta repertoires from roughly 710 donors were re-analyzed and high-resolution HLA genotyping was added so that TCR occurrence patterns could be studied. The later analysis used no new phenotypic data to find candidate immune exposures, relying instead on TCR beta sequences and their occurrence across donors. To decide whether each TCR beta V gene segment behaved as functional or pseudogenic, an earlier analysis of some 600 of the donors relied on high-throughput TCR beta sequencing. Donor age, sex, ethnicity and CMV serostatus were collected together with the repertoire data. Genome-wide SNP genotypes for about 65% of the 666 donors were used in a later genetic analysis, which treated that subset as a discovery cohort. All discovery cohort repertoires had been generated on a single sequencing platform. Class I and class II HLA loci were covered by the typing at four-digit resolution. Typing coverage differed by locus: A, B, C, DRB1 and DQB1 were typed in about 629-640 donors, DQA1 in around 500, DPA1 in 606, and DPB1 in 472. Roughly 5 DR-DQ haplotypes were handled as single units for association and clustering, since linkage in the cohort was strong. On average, around 230,000 unique TCR beta nucleotide sequences were sequenced per donor among 350 to 400 genotyped donors of the cohort, with roughly 18% of those sequences being non-productive. The paper as a whole reports these results and caveats: The study listed approximately 150 TCR beta chains as associated with cytomegalovirus. When HLA alleles, especially DR and DQ, strongly co-occurred, TCR associations were difficult to assign to individual alleles. Linkage disequilibrium might explain the correlated functional status among segregating V segments, but an unknown experimental factor could not be ruled out. A cluster of highly shared sequence variants was judged likely to represent a technical artifact of the sequencing pipeline. Sequencing depth was assumed to be roughly uniform across donors in the presence/absence analyses, though that assumption may not hold. According to a later analysis, parvovirus B19, influenza, CMV and Epstein-Barr virus appeared linked to several top co-occurrence clusters. The only immune exposure information available for the cohort was CMV serostatus. In both the original and validation cohorts, the classifier was reported to diagnose cytomegalovirus status with high specificity and sensitivity. In a later analysis, HLA-associated TCR beta chains were found to be more clonally expanded and to have lower generation probabilities than equally common non-associated chains. In a later analysis, 16,951 TCR beta sequences were associated with specific HLA alleles at a false discovery rate of 0.05. Some 15 rarely observed V segments, including chromosome 9 orphons, were excluded from the earlier analysis of a few hundred of the donors because counts were too low. According to a later analysis, TCR association rates differed among HLA loci, with DRB1 alleles showing the most associated TCRs and HLA-C alleles showing the fewest. A few of the identified cytomegalovirus-associated TCR beta chains were confirmed in vitro to be specific for cytomegalovirus antigens. Most CMV-associated TCR beta chains appeared to be HLA-restricted in a later analysis, and the HLA associations seemed to be driven largely by CMV exposure. Some IMGT-functional V segments, including TRBV6-2 and TRBV6-3, could not be distinguished by the 87-base-pair reads and were therefore excluded. A later genetic analysis reported fewer N-insertions in productive TCRs among donors in an Asian-associated ancestry cluster than the roughly 640-donor mean. A further reported finding was that TCR beta sequences accurately predicted the HLA-A and HLA-B alleles for most subjects in the first cohort. According to the authors, the approach could potentially be generalized to other disease states and immunological phenotypes. Because some donors lacked HLA typing at each locus, the association tests relied only on the typed subset. In this cohort, only TCR beta chains were sequenced, and detectable features were limited by the absence of alpha or paired-chain data. Most TCR sequences were seen in very few donors, while some public TCRs were found in many individuals. In an earlier analysis of 587 of the donors, most TCR beta V segments appeared in productive rearrangements about 90% or about 30% of the time, broadly matching IMGT annotations. V-gene and J-gene trimming of TCR beta chains was associated with a missense DCLRE1C variant in a later genetic analysis, and the association was replicated in an independent cohort.

The library relied on the immunoSEQ multiplex PCR assay. A mixture of 60 forward primers for TCR Vbeta segments and 13 reverse primers for TCR Jbeta segments was used in the multiplex PCR. A multiplex PCR assay on genomic DNA amplified the CDR3 region of rearranged TCR beta genes. The amplified TCR beta libraries were sequenced on the Illumina HiSeq System as 87-base-pair reads. Per the authors' processing: A later analysis tallied 75 million to 95 million unique TCR beta chains across the 700 or so repertoires, and about 12 million of those chains were shared by two or more donors. To remove PCR and sequencing errors, raw reads were error-corrected and collapsed into unique sequences using a nearest-neighbor algorithm that merged closely related sequences. CDR3 sequences were aligned to IMGT reference sequences to assign V, D and J gene segments. Each retained sequence needed at least a six-nucleotide match to both a V gene segment and a J gene segment. Rearrangements were called productive when the CDR3 lacked stop codons and stayed in frame with V and J; all others were non-productive. Following IMGT convention, CDR3 was defined as the stretch from the second conserved V-encoded cysteine up to the conserved J-encoded phenylalanine. Sequences without an unambiguous match to a single V gene segment were excluded from the earlier analysis of almost 600 of the donors. In an earlier analysis of some 590 of the donors, a V segment was called functional when productive rearrangements were above 56.7%, and segregating when the standard deviation between donors exceeded 5%. A statistical classification framework was developed to diagnose cytomegalovirus status using the catalog of TCR beta chain sequences. A later analysis assigned V and J genes by comparing TCR nucleotide sequences with IMGT/GENE-DB human TR gene sequences. The TCRdist pipeline was used in a later analysis to assign CDR3 sequences and most-parsimonious VDJ recombination scenarios. A later analysis defined each TCR beta chain by its CDR3 amino acid sequence plus V-gene family, and excluded reads lacking a unique V-gene family. As a way to deal with suspected cross-contamination and a sequencing artifact, a later analysis dropped 450 to 600 nucleotide sequences that were highly shared and had low generation probability. For each public chain, a later analysis derived a clonal expansion index from normalized ranks of inferred template counts within each repertoire. In a later analysis, generation probabilities were computed using a VDJ recombination model fitted to out-of-frame rearrangements, and the results were checked against IGoR. In a later analysis, hypergeometric tests were used to score TCR-TCR, TCR-HLA and TCR-CMV co-occurrence, with a repertoire-size bias correction applied to TCR pairs. False discovery rates were estimated in a later analysis by permuting HLA or CMV assignments 20 times. In a later analysis, co-occurring TCRs were grouped with DBSCAN, and TCRdist sequence similarity was added when clustering was performed within HLA-allele-positive subsets. Repertoires with fewer than 30,000 or more than 120,000 public chains, plus five repertoires with anomalous nucleotide sharing, were excluded from co-occurrence clustering. TCRdb took over this immuneACCESS table, retaining in-frame rearrangements with V and J assigned. Such tables are incomplete; in checked studies, under half of the missing clones stem from an unresolved V gene, and the remainder is unexplained. V and J calls and clone size are those listed in that table; D and trimming were worked out from the DNA. The sample profile shows around 160,000 clones; approximately 79% of them were found once. The leading ten clones occupy 6.5% to 7% of the sample.

Taken from the germline V gene, the CDR1 and CDR2 loops are SGHRS and YFSETQ. The CDR3 contains 15 residues, cysteine and phenylalanine counted. Left in the record is the CDR3 DNA by itself, 45 bases read in frame from the first base. Trimming takes 1 base off V and 1 base off J; junction bases not matched to a gene: 2. To note about this clone: Its antigen is unknown. The input lacks base qualities; no much larger clone sits a single base away.

In total, roughly 710 healthy bone marrow donors made up the cohort. At the time of sampling, all cohort members were nominally healthy, though unrecorded immune exposures were likely present. The donor tested CMV seropositive and was one of the 289 seropositive cohort members. Every donor gave a peripheral blood sample, and the peripheral blood mononuclear cells from that sample were used for TCR beta sequencing. Genomic DNA extraction from the blood cell samples was performed with the Qiagen DNeasy Blood Extraction Kit. Source material: PBMCs. The clonotype originates from a woman in her 40s in good health and CMV-seropositive. This sequence uses TRBV5-1 and TRBJ2-7; TRBD1 fits 10 bases in the junction. At the DNA level, the sequence is TGCGCCAGCAGCTTGTCGGGACAGGGGTCCTACGAGCAGTACTTC. It translates as CASSLSGQGSYEQYF.